A single sample is the source of the 10 T cell receptor beta chains below, sequenced in a study of blood T cell repertoires in COVID-19. This table comes from immunoSEQ multiplex PCR, and its TCRdb copy is limited to in-frame clones, with some not included. Among some 100,000 clones listed, roughly 80% were seen once. The material sequenced was peripheral blood. Receptors were obtained from a human donor in a cohort sampled during active or convalescent COVID-19.

The J gene is TRBJ1-5, the V gene TRBV6-2 or TRBV6-3; the D gene is possibly TRBD1 (5 bases). CDR1 is MNHEY and CDR2 is SVGEGT in the germline V gene. The CDR3 extends over 15 amino acids. V dropped 2 bases and J dropped 4 bases, with 12 bases sitting between them. The CDR3 coding sequence is TGTGCCAGCAGTTACGGCAGGGCACCTAATCAGCCCCAGCATTTT. This codes for CASSYGRAPNQPQHF.

The chain joins TRBV30 to TRBJ1-3; D may be TRBD1 (6 bases). The CDR3 totals 16 residues. The germline V gene encodes CDR1 GTSNPN and CDR2 SVGIG (reference sequence). V shed 0 bases and J shed 0 bases, with 12 bases lying between them. Here the CDR3 reads CAWSVHGGRSGNTIYF. CDR3 nucleotide sequence: TGTGCCTGGAGTGTACATGGGGGCCGCTCTGGAAACACCATATATTTT.

V gene TRBV11-2 combines with J gene TRBJ2-6, with D tentatively TRBD1 (5 bases). The CDR3 consists of 15 residues. Trimming left V 5 bases short and J 2 bases short, with 10 bases between. CDR1 is SGHAT, CDR2 FQNNGV, per germline. This chain's CDR3 is CASSISGTGANVLTF. Here the CDR3 DNA reads TGTGCCAGCAGCATCTCAGGGACTGGGGCCAACGTCCTGACTTTC.

V and J are TRBV6-2 or TRBV6-3 and TRBJ2-7; 7 bases match TRBD2. The CDR3 extends over 15 amino acids. Germline CDR1 and CDR2: MNHEY and SVGEGT. Germline trimming cut 5 bases from V and 0 bases from J; bases unmatched to any gene: 7. CDR3 sequence (DNA): TGTGCCAGCAGTATTAGCGGGCGAAGCTCCTACGAGCAGTACTTC. Protein product: CASSISGRSSYEQYF.

The chain has TRBV9 and TRBJ1-1; tentative D call: TRBD1 (6 bases). Trimming took 4 bases from V and 1 from J, leaving 14 bases between them. The CDR3 is 15 residues long. Germline assignment: CDR1 SGDLS and CDR2 YYNGEE. CDR3 nucleotides: TGTGCCAGCAGCCCCTATAGACAGGCGAACACTGAAGCTTTCTTT. Protein: CASSPYRQANTEAFF. The full variable domain, its missing parts supplied by reference TRBV9 and TRBJ1-1, is DSGVTQTPKHLITATGQRVTLRCSPRSGDLSVYWYQQSLDQGLQFLIQYYNGEERAKGNILERFSAQQFPDLHSELNLSSLELGDSALYFCASSPYRQANTEAFFGQGTRLTVV.

The chain carries TRBV15 and TRBJ2-5; 9 bases map to TRBD2. The CDR3 extends over 14 amino acids. Germline values: CDR1 LNHNV, CDR2 YYDKDF (reference sequence). V shed 1 base, J shed 5 bases, and the junction held 2 bases outside the gene matches. The CDR3 nucleotides read TGTGCCACCAGCAGAGCCGGGACTAGCGAGACCCAGTACTTC. This codes for CATSRAGTSETQYF.

The chain carries TRBV27 and TRBJ1-2, with D perhaps TRBD1 (5 bases). The germline gives CDR1 MNHEY, CDR2 SMNVEV (reference sequence). Trimming took 8 bases from V and 4 from J, leaving 20 bases between them. This CDR3 is 15 amino acids long. Here the CDR3 reads CASSRDSVSIYGYTF. CDR3 bases: TGTGCCAGCTCCCGCGACAGTGTTTCTATCTATGGCTACACCTTC.

The J gene is TRBJ1-5, the V gene TRBV3-1 (or the pseudogene TRBV3-2), with a weak D call TRBD1 (5 bases). The CDR3 is 15 residues long. CDR1 is LGHDT and CDR2 is YNNKEL in the germline V gene (reference sequence). Deletions cut 1 base from V and 4 bases from J, with 11 bases between. The CDR3 reads CASSQGGATNQPQHF. CDR3 bases: TGTGCCAGCAGCCAAGGGGGCGCAACTAATCAGCCCCAGCATTTT.

V gene TRBV18 combines with J gene TRBJ2-1; D remains unclear. CDR3 length: 17 amino acids. Per the germline V gene, CDR1 is KGHSH and CDR2 is LQKENI. Trimming left V 0 bases short and J 3 bases short, with 15 bases between. The CDR3 sequence is CASSPPLVELIYNEQFF. The CDR3 bases are TGTGCCAGCTCACCACCTCTAGTGGAGCTTATCTACAATGAGCAGTTCTTC.

The chain uses TRBV5-6 and TRBJ1-1, with D perhaps TRBD1 (6 bases). This CDR3 spans 15 amino acids. Looked up from germline, CDR1 is SGHDT and CDR2 is YYEEEE. V shed 4 bases and J shed 8 bases, with 21 bases lying between them. The chain's CDR3 is CASSAAGILQGEAFF. DNA of the CDR3: TGTGCCAGCAGCGCGGCTGGGATCCTCCAGGGGGAAGCTTTCTTT. The full variable domain, in which reference TRBV5-6 and TRBJ1-1 provide the parts outside the CDR3, is DAGVTQSPTHLIKTRGQQVTLRCSPKSGHDTVSWYQQALGQGPQFIFQYYEEEERQRGNFPDRFSGHQFPNYSSELNVNALLLGDSALYLCASSAAGILQGEAFFGQGTRLTVV.